Here is one T cell receptor (beta chain) with its context. The CDR3 end lies 3 residues beyond the end of the read and is filled in from the germline J gene. The data are from a study of T cells in women clearing cervical HPV infection. About the study: For cases, blood was sampled a median approximately 150 days after lesion detection, interquartile range about 90 to 200 days.

Germline trimming cut 3 bases from V and 5 bases from J; bases unmatched to any gene: 12. Germline V gene lookup returns CDR1 SGHDN and CDR2 FVKESK. This CDR3 contains 16 residues. Average input was approximately 1,200 ng genomic DNA for immunoSEQ TCR beta CDR3 amplification. The data were produced by immunoSEQ multiplex PCR, yet TCRdb's version contains in-frame clones alone and is incomplete. This table holds roughly 12,000 clones. The V call is TRBV14, the J call TRBJ1-2, with 7 bases aligning to TRBD1. The specimen was blood buffy coat. The sequence derives from a woman between 18 and 69 years old with a cervical HPV16 infection that either progressed to CIN3+ or cleared (not recorded which). CDR3 sequence: CASSHKTGRDRYGYTF. The CDR3 DNA, read in part, is TGTGCCAGCAGCCATAAGACAGGGAGGGACCGATATGGC.